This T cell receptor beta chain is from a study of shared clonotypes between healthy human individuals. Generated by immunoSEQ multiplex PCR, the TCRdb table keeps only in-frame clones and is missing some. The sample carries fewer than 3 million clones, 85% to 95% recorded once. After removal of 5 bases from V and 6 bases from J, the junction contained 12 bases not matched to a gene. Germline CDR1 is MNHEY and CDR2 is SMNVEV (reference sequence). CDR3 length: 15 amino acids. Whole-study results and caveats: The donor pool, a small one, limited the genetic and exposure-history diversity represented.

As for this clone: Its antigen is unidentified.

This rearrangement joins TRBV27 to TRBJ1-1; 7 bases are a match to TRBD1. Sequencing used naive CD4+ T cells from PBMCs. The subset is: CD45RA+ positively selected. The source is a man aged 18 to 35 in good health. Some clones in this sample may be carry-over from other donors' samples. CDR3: CASSTKTGRQAEAFF. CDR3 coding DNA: TGTGCCAGCAGTACAAAGACAGGGAGGCAGGCTGAAGCTTTCTTT.